This TCR beta chain was captured in a study of shared clonotypes between healthy human individuals. Overall study: CD4 naive and CD4 memory each took three plates per donor, while CD8 naive took two and CD8 memory one. Study results and limitations: Represented genetic and exposure-history diversity was restricted by having few donors.

This CDR3 is built from 16 residues. Trimming cost V 3 bases and J 5 bases, with 19 bases left between them. Per the germline V gene, CDR1 is MNHEY and CDR2 is SMNVEV (reference sequence). Sequenced by immunoSEQ multiplex PCR; TCRdb stores in-frame clones only, minus some. Of about 2.2 million clones listed, around 95% are singletons. Worth noting for this clone: The antigen is undetermined.

Naive CD8 cells were CD45RO-negative, positively selected for CCR7, excluding terminally differentiated effector memory CD45RA+ cells. The material sequenced was naive CD8+ T cells from PBMCs. The origin of this receptor is a man in his late teens or twenties in good health. Some clones in this sample may be carry-over from other donors' samples. This chain links TRBV27 with TRBJ1-2, with D perhaps matching TRBD1 (6 bases). DNA for the CDR3: TGTGCCAGCAGTTTTTCTGTTGGCGAAAGGGGGTATGGCTACACCTTC. Amino acid sequence: CASSFSVGERGYGYTF.